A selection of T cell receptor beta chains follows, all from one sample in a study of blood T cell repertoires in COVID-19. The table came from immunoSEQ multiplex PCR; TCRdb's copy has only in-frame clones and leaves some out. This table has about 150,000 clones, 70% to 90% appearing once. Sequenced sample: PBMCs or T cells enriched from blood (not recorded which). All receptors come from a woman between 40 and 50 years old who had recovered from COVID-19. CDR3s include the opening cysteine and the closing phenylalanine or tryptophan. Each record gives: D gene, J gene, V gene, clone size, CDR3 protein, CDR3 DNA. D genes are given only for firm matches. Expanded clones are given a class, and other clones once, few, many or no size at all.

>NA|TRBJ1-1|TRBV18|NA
CASSQNYPLRGGYSGEAFF
TGTGCCAGCTCACAGAATTATCCACTGAGAGGTGGGTATTCCGGTGAAGCTTTCTTT
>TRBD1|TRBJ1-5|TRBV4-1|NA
CASSQGDRRDPQHF
TGCGCCAGCAGCCAAGGGGACAGGCGGGATCCCCAGCATTTT
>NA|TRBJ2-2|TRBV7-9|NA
CASSFYPNTGELFF
TGTGCCAGCAGCTTCTACCCGAACACCGGGGAGCTGTTTTTT
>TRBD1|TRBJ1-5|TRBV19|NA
CASSGTVANQPQHF
TGTGCCAGTAGTGGGACAGTGGCTAATCAGCCCCAGCATTTT
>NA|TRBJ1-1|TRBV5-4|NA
CASSSVIGNTEAFF
TGTGCCAGCAGCTCGGTTATCGGGAACACTGAAGCTTTCTTT
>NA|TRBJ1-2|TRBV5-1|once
CASSSEGGTRGFNYGYTF
TGCGCCAGCAGCTCCGAGGGGGGGACAAGGGGTTTTAACTATGGCTACACCTTC
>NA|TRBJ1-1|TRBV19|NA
CASRDSGRGTEAFF
TGTGCCAGTAGGGACAGCGGCAGGGGCACTGAAGCTTTCTTT
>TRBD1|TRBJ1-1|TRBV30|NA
CALGRGRGAFF
TGTGCGCTCGGCAGGGGGCGCGGGGCTTTCTTT
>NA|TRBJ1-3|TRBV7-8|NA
CASSFLTGGGNTIYF
TGTGCCAGCAGCTTCCTGACCGGGGGAGGGAACACCATATATTTT
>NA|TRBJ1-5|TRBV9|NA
CASSVSYAADSPQHF
TGTGCCAGCAGCGTCTCGTACGCGGCCGACAGTCCCCAGCATTTT
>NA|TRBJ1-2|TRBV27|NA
CASSLDRSYGYTF
TGTGCCAGCAGCTTAGACAGGTCTTATGGCTACACCTTC
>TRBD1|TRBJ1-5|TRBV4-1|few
CASSPGDSHNQPQHF
TGCGCCAGCAGCCCGGGGGACAGTCACAATCAGCCCCAGCATTTT
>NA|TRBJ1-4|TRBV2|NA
CASSDYLLDSNEKLFF
TGTGCCAGCAGTGATTATTTACTGGACAGTAATGAAAAACTGTTTTTT
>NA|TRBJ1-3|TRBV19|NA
CASIRGRGFGNTIYF
TGTGCCAGTATACGAGGCAGGGGCTTCGGAAACACCATATATTTT
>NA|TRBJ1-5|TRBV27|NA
CASRPQRGIASNQPQHF
TGTGCCAGCAGACCACAGAGAGGGATAGCTAGCAATCAGCCCCAGCATTTT
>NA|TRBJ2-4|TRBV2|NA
CASSDVLAKNIQYF
TGTGCCAGCAGTGATGTACTAGCCAAAAACATTCAGTACTTC
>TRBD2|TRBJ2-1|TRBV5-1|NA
CASSPGGFSYNEQFF
TGCGCCAGCAGCCCGGGGGGGTTCTCCTACAATGAGCAGTTCTTC
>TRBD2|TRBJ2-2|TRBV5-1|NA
CASTRASEASGRVAGELFF
TGCGCCAGCACCCGGGCTAGCGAGGCTAGCGGGAGGGTTGCCGGGGAGCTGTTTTTT
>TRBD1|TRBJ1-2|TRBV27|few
CASSLSGTVSYGYTF
TGTGCCAGCAGTTTATCCGGGACAGTTTCCTATGGCTACACCTTC
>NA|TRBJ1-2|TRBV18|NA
CASSPREGNYGYTF
TGTGCCAGCTCACCCCGGGAGGGGAACTATGGCTACACCTTC
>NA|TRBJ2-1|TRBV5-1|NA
CASSLEVNGQSEQFF
TGCGCCAGCAGCTTGGAGGTAAATGGGCAGAGTGAGCAGTTCTTC
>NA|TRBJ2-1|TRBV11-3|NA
CASSLDDSLVGEQFF
TGTGCCAGCAGCTTAGATGATTCCCTAGTAGGTGAGCAGTTCTTC
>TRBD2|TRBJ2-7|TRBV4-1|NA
CASSQEGTSEQYF
TGCGCCAGCAGCCAAGAAGGGACTAGCGAGCAGTACTTC
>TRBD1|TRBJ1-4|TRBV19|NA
CASSIRQGSAVRANEKLFF
TGTGCCAGTAGTATACGACAGGGTTCGGCCGTACGAGCTAATGAAAAACTGTTTTTT
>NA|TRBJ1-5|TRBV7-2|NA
CASSPQTVSNQPQHF
TGTGCCAGCAGCCCACAGACGGTTAGCAATCAGCCCCAGCATTTT
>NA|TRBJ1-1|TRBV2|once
CASSVNPGAGDMNTEAFF
TGTGCCAGCAGTGTAAACCCCGGGGCAGGGGATATGAACACTGAAGCTTTCTTT
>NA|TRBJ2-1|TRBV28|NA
CASSLGAGQQFF
TGTGCCAGCAGTTTAGGTGCGGGTCAGCAGTTCTTC
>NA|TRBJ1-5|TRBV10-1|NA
CASSVLQPQHF
TGCGCCAGCAGTGTTCTTCAGCCCCAGCATTTT
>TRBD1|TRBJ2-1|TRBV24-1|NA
CATSDPGTGNNEQFF
TGTGCCACCAGTGATCCCGGGACAGGGAACAATGAGCAGTTCTTC
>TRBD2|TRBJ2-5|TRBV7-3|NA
CASSLRAGGPYQETQYF
TGTGCCAGCAGCTTAAGGGCGGGGGGACCGTACCAAGAGACCCAGTACTTC
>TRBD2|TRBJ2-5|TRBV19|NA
CASSISWTSGRSSFQETQYF
TGTGCCAGTAGTATTTCTTGGACTAGCGGGAGGTCTTCGTTCCAAGAGACCCAGTACTTC
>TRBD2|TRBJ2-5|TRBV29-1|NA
CSVSVSGEETQYF
TGCAGCGTTTCGGTTAGCGGGGAAGAGACCCAGTACTTC